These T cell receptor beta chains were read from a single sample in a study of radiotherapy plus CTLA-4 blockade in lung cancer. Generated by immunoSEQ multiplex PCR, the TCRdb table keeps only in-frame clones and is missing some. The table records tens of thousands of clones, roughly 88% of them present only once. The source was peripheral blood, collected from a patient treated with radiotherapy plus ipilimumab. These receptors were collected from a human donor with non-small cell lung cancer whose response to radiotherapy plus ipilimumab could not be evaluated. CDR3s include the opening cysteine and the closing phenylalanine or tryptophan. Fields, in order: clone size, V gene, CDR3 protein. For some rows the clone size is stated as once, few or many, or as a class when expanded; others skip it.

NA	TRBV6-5	CASSYAGRNTEAFF
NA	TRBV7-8	CASSRTSGNYNEQFF
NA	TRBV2	CASSERGNTGELFF
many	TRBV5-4	CASSSGYQETQYF
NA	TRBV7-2	CASSLEAGGYTF
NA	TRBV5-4	CASSLLLSSGANVLTF
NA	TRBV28	CASSLRGGSYNEQFF
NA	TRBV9	CASSVAATGGGNTIYF
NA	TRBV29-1	CSVEDGPSYGYTF
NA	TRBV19	CASNRVVGEKLFF
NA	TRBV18	CASSLRRNNEQFF
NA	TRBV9	CASSVGLAGGQQETQYF
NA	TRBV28	CASSSDSLYGYTF
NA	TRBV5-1	CASSEGQGGSAEKLFF
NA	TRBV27	CASTLRPGGTYSNQPQHF
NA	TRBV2	CASSEKAGVSRGYTF
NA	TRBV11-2	CASSLGGPYGYTF
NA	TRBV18	CASSPPSTRGGYNEQFF
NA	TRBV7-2	CASSLDPGGANQPQHF
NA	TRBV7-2	CASSLRPGEGEQFF
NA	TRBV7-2	CASSLVDNSNQPQHF
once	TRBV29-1	CSVDLQGGTEAFF
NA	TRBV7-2	CASSLAQNYGYTF
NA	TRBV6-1	CASVPQGYTGELFF
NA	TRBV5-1	CASSLEGGSALRSEKLFF
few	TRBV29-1	CSVVGGATDTQYF
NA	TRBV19	CASSRQGHYGYTF
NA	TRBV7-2	CASSLSVTGPYEQYF
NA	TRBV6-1	CASSDWTASYEQYF
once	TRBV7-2	CASSLGPSGRYEQYF
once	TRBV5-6	CASSLVWDSVNIQYF
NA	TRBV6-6	CASSPGTGGDEQFF
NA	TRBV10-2	CASSEGWRGREETQYF
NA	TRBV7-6	CASSLGQGVSYGYTF
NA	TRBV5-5	CASSWQGTYEQYF
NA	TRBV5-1	CASQGIAGANTGELFF
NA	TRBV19	CASSHDRGFTEAFF
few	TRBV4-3	CASSQVLGGRGYTF
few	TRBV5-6	CASSPGGSQVIYF
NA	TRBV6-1	CASSEAGYGYTF
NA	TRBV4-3	CASSQGGLAGINEQFF
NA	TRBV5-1	CASSLETSSVEQYF
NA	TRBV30	CAWRTWGGEQFF
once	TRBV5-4	CASSYAPEDTQYF
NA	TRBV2	CASSVADAYNSPLHF
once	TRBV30	CAWSVTSGKETQYF
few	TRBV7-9	CASSPSWGEYGYTF
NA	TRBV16	CASSQLQGSEKLFF
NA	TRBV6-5	CASRGTSPNEKLFF
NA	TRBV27	CASSLSGVRTNEKLFF
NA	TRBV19	CASTSTGGSGEQYF
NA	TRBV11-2	CASSSDGGSTDTQYF